This T cell receptor (beta chain) was obtained from a study of neurological immune-mediated disorders (dated by TCRdb to the late 2010s). Study-level background: Peripheral blood TCR-beta repertoires from HTLV-I-associated myelopathy (HAM/TSP) patients, multiple sclerosis patients and healthy controls were compared by UMI-based sequencing. Each longitudinal HAM/TSP and healthy donor was sampled at 3 time-points spaced at about 3-40 month intervals. The 106 TCR-beta libraries covered PBMC samples along with longitudinal samples, technical triplicates, and paired sorted CD4+ and CD8+ T-cell subsets. Of the approximately 65 subjects in the cohort, around 14 were HAM/TSP patients, roughly 34 were multiple sclerosis patients, and approximately 20 were healthy controls.

In the paper's terms, the time point label means: longitudinal time-point 1 (baseline). Unsorted PBMC libraries were generated from 2 million PBMCs stored in RNAlater at -80 °C until RNA extraction. Peripheral blood underwent Ficoll-Hypaque density gradient centrifugation to isolate PBMCs, which were then cryopreserved in liquid nitrogen. cDNA synthesis used template-switch 5'RACE with a primer carrying a 10-nucleotide random unique molecular identifier tagging each TCR transcript. Every sequencing run yielded over 170 million TCR-beta sequences covering 15-18 subjects. The RNeasy kit was used to extract total RNA. Using the KAPA Real-time Library Amplification kit, TCR-beta VDJ regions were amplified with primers for the TCR constant region and the 5'RACE anchor. Sample indexes and Illumina adaptors were added in a first PCR, after which library yield was increased in a second PCR. After purification with Ampure beads, the TCR product of roughly 650 bp was size-selected on a 2% E-gel SizeSelection system. Library quality was checked on a Bioanalyzer, concentration was measured with Qubit, and libraries were quantified with the Kapa Library Quantification kit before pooling. Paired-end 2 x 150 bp sequencing of the libraries was performed on an Illumina HiSeq 2500. To increase sequence diversity, roughly 23-30% phiX was spiked into each library pool. As for the original processing: Quality-filtered reads were processed with the UMI-based MiGEC pipeline, and over 75% of raw TCR sequences were removed by the MiGEC pipeline during error correction. IMGT germline references were used for aligning VDJ genes, and each clonotype was defined as a unique CDR3 amino acid sequence together with its V-J genes. Clonal expansion, Shannon diversity and CDR3 relatedness were evaluated with VDJtools (CalcPairwiseDistances, ClusterSamples), while phylogenetic trees were built in CLCbio workbench. Expanded clones were defined as having at least 8 unique UMIs, based on coefficient-of-variation modelling across technical triplicates. The raw public data were reprocessed by TCRdb itself: fastp quality trimming at Q25, MiXCR clonotype calling, in-frame beta chains only. All rows with the same CDR3 protein become a single entry with the most common DNA and genes. The V and J calls and clone size are TCRdb's, not the authors'. The sample data list around 71,000 distinct CDR3 sequences, and roughly 13% of these were observed just once. The ten largest account for approximately 4.2% of the sample.

This clonotype was counted only a few times. It has no known antigen specificity. No much larger clone is present one base from it, and per-base qualities are unavailable. From the cysteine up to the phenylalanine, the CDR3 has a length of 16 residues. Only the CDR3 DNA is retained, 48 bases long and in frame from the first base. Deletion took 3 bases off V and 4 bases off J, with a span of 20 bases between the germline ends. CDR1 SGHDT and CDR2 YYEEEE were looked up in the germline V gene. Overall results and qualifications from the work: TCR clonal expansion was highest in HAM/TSP patients and lowest in MS patients, with MS patients falling below even healthy controls. No identical CDR3 amino acid sequences were found to be shared among expanded clones across subjects, suggesting that TCR-beta repertoires were private in all groups.

Sequencing was carried out using PBMCs. This clonotype was sampled from a female donor with HTLV-1-associated myelopathy (HAM/TSP). The V gene is TRBV5-6 and the J gene is TRBJ2-7; the D region possibly corresponds to TRBD2 (5 bases align). The CDR3 in this case is CASSSGLTPGVYEQYF. The DNA is as follows: TGTGCCAGCAGCTCCGGACTCACACCAGGCGTATACGAGCAGTACTTC.